What follows are 30 T cell receptor beta chains derived from one specimen sequenced in a study of T-cell memory formation after mild COVID-19. TCRdb fed the 5' RACE reads into MiXCR, producing one record per CDR3 protein. Of approximately 350,000 distinct CDR3 sequences in the sample, roughly 14% were seen once. Sequenced material: PBMCs or a T cell subset sorted from them (not recorded which). These receptor sequences come from a man aged 18 to 30 who had mild COVID-19 (a few samples of this study predate the infection). Cell type and time point are not known.

This clonotype came up a few times. The chain has TRBV7-2 and TRBJ2-5; D remains ambiguous. The CDR3 consists of 14 residues. Germline CDR1 and CDR2: SGHTA and FQGNSA. V was clipped by 5 bases and J by 2 bases, with 12 bases between them. DNA of the CDR3: TGTGCCAGCAGCCCCGCAGGCTGGCAAGAGACCCAGTACTTC. Translated, it gives CASSPAGWQETQYF.

This clonotype was counted only a few times. V gene TRBV6-5 combines with J gene TRBJ1-1; 12 bases agree with TRBD1. The trim removed 2 bases at V and 1 base at J, leaving 5 bases unmatched. Germline CDR1 reads MNHEY; CDR2 reads SVGAGI. The CDR3 contains 17 residues. The CDR3 protein is CASSYGTGGDANTEAFF. The CDR3 bases are TGTGCCAGCAGTTACGGGACAGGGGGCGACGCGAACACTGAAGCTTTCTTT.

V usage is TRBV6-5 and J usage is TRBJ2-1; 7 bases are a match to TRBD1. In germline, CDR1 is MNHEY, CDR2 SVGAGI. The CDR3 contains 12 residues. V shed 7 bases and J 10 bases; nucleotides not matched to a gene: 7. The DNA of the CDR3 is TGTGCCAGCAAAACAGGGGTGAGGGAGCAGTTCTTC. It codes for CASKTGVREQFF.

This clonotype was seen only a few times. The chain combines TRBV18 with TRBJ1-1; no firm D call. Per the germline V gene, CDR1 is KGHSH and CDR2 is LQKENI. Trimming cost V 3 bases and J 1 base, with 15 bases left between them. The CDR3 is 16 residues long. The CDR3 coding sequence is TGTGCCAGCTCACCTTCACCATCTGCGGAGAACACTGAAGCTTTCTTT. Amino acid sequence: CASSPSPSAENTEAFF.

The rearrangement links TRBV11-2 to TRBJ2-1; D ambiguous. The CDR3 is 13 residues long. The germline V gene encodes CDR1 SGHAT and CDR2 FQNNGV. V was trimmed by 2 bases and J by 10 bases, leaving 12 bases between them. Written as DNA, the CDR3 is TGTGCCAGCAGCTTATCAAGGGATGACGAGCAGTTCTTC. Encoded protein: CASSLSRDDEQFF.

The chain couples TRBV6-5 to TRBJ1-2; 7 bases agree with TRBD1. This CDR3 is built from 14 residues. Germline loops: CDR1 MNHEY, CDR2 SVGAGI. V lost 5 bases, J lost 8 bases, and 11 bases stayed unmatched. The CDR3 DNA is TGTGCCAGCAGTCCAGTTAAGGGGGCGCGGGGCTACACCTTC. Translating it yields CASSPVKGARGYTF.

This clonotype came up a few times. The V and J genes are TRBV29-1 and TRBJ2-7, with D possibly TRBD2 on 7 matching bases. The germline V gene encodes CDR1 SQVTM and CDR2 ANQGSEA. The CDR3 covers 14 residues. Trimming removed 4 bases at V and 4 bases at J, with 17 bases between. CDR3 residues: CSVVPAGASYEQYF. Written as DNA, the CDR3 is TGCAGCGTTGTCCCTGCGGGGGCGAGTTACGAGCAGTACTTC.

A few counts support this clonotype. The chain is built from TRBV10-3 and TRBJ2-1, with D possibly being TRBD1 or TRBD2 (5 bases each). This CDR3 has 11 amino acids. CDR1 ENHRY and CDR2 SYGVKD come from the germline V gene. The V and J ends lost 8 bases and 7 bases respectively, with 9 bases between them. The CDR3 nucleotides read TGTGCCATCGCTGGGACGAATGAGCAGTTCTTC. As protein: CAIAGTNEQFF.

V and J are TRBV6-2 or TRBV6-3 and TRBJ2-7; no clear D gene. The CDR3 runs to 13 residues. CDR1 and CDR2 from the germline V gene are MNHEY and SVGEGT. Trimming removed 2 bases from V and 3 bases from J, with 8 bases in between. CDR3 nucleotide sequence: TGTGCCAGCAGTTACGCGTCCCTCTACGAGCAGTACTTC. Translation: CASSYASLYEQYF.

This clonotype was found a few times. This chain uses TRBV30 with TRBJ1-4; D gene unclear. Per the germline V gene, CDR1 is GTSNPN and CDR2 is SVGIG (reference sequence). The CDR3 is made up of 11 amino acids. V was trimmed by 2 bases and J by 5 bases, leaving 3 bases between them. CDR3 nucleotides: TGTGCCTGGAGTAGAAATGAAAAACTGTTTTTT. The encoded protein is CAWSRNEKLFF.

This chain uses TRBV19 with TRBJ1-5; D is unresolved. The V end was cut by 3 bases, the J end by 4 bases, with 7 bases between. The length of the CDR3 is 13 residues. The germline V gene encodes CDR1 LNHDA and CDR2 SQIVND (reference sequence). CDR3: CASSINRNQPQHF. In DNA, the CDR3 is TGTGCCAGTAGTATTAACAGAAATCAGCCCCAGCATTTT.

This clonotype has ten or more counts. The rearrangement links TRBV10-3 to TRBJ2-3; 15 nucleotides line up with TRBD2. V was pared by 4 bases and J by 1 base, with 3 bases of the junction left unmatched. The CDR3 has 17 residues. CDR1 is ENHRY, CDR2 SYGVKD, per germline. Here the CDR3 DNA reads TGTGCCATCAGTGGAGGACTAGCGGGGGGGGGCACAGATACGCAGTATTTT. The encoded protein is CAISGGLAGGGTDTQYF.

J is TRBJ2-3 and V is TRBV12-5, with D tentatively TRBD2 (6 bases). The germline V and J ends were trimmed by 2 bases and 2 bases, with 14 bases remaining between them. In germline, CDR1 is LGHNT, CDR2 FRNRAP. The CDR3 is 16 residues long. The CDR3 nucleotides read TGTGCTAGTGGTTTGCTCCTAGCGCTAGCCACAGATACGCAGTATTTT. This encodes CASGLLLALATDTQYF.

This chain's CDR3 is CASSQGSHYGYTF. CDR3 coding DNA: TGTGCCAGCAGCCAAGGCAGCCACTATGGCTACACCTTC. The rearrangement links TRBV6-2 or TRBV6-3 to TRBJ1-2, with D uncertain. The V gene lost 6 bases and the J gene lost 3 bases, with 11 bases spanning the gap. The V gene's germline CDR1 is MNHEY and CDR2 SVGEGT. The CDR3 loop spans 13 amino acids.

This clonotype has only a few counts. The V and J genes are TRBV5-1 and TRBJ2-1, with 7 bases identical to TRBD2. CDR1 and CDR2 (germline): SGHRS, YFSETQ. Germline trimming cut 1 base from V and 4 bases from J; bases unmatched to any gene: 5. The CDR3 covers 15 residues. The CDR3 nucleotides read TGCGCCAGCAGCTTGTCTAGCGGTACTTACAATGAGCAGTTCTTC. It is translated as CASSLSSGTYNEQFF.

This clonotype was detected a few times. The CDR3 DNA sequence: TGCAGCGTTGAAGAGTCAGCCGTTGAAGCTTTCTTT. This translates into CSVEESAVEAFF. The gene calls are TRBV29-1 and TRBJ1-1, with D unresolved. CDR1 is SQVTM, CDR2 ANQGSEA, per germline. This CDR3 has 12 amino acids. Trimming cost V 0 bases and J 7 bases, with 9 bases left between them.

The J gene is TRBJ2-5, the V gene TRBV6-5, with D uncertain. The CDR3 extends over 14 amino acids. V lost 4 bases and J lost 5, with 14 bases in between. Germline loops: CDR1 MNHEY, CDR2 SVGAGI. The CDR3 DNA is TGTGCCAGCAGTTCTCTTCGGATAGGGGAGACCCAGTACTTC. It encodes CASSSLRIGETQYF.

This clonotype appeared a few times. J is TRBJ1-1 and V is TRBV7-3; perhaps TRBD1 as D (6 bases). The germline V gene encodes CDR1 SGHTA and CDR2 FQGTGA. Trimming removed 1 base at V and 2 bases at J, with 14 bases between. The CDR3 is 16 residues long. In DNA, the CDR3 is TGTGCCAGCAGCTTAAAAGGGGGATATTTTAACACTGAAGCTTTCTTT. Translating it yields CASSLKGGYFNTEAFF.

The CDR3: CASSRQPSTDTQYF. The CDR3 region has the DNA TGTGCCAGCAGCCGTCAACCTAGCACAGATACGCAGTATTTT. V is TRBV28 and J is TRBJ2-3; unclear D gene. Trimming shortened V by 6 bases and J by 0 bases, and 10 bases separated the two germline ends. The CDR3 is made up of 14 amino acids. Germline assignment: CDR1 MDHEN and CDR2 SYDVKM.

This clonotype was counted a few times. The DNA for the CDR3 is TGCAGTGCTAGCCGCGCGGAGAACACTGAAGCTTTCTTT. It yields the protein CSASRAENTEAFF. The V gene is TRBV20-1, the J gene TRBJ1-1; D remains ambiguous. The germline V gene has CDR1 DFQATT and CDR2 SNEGSKA (reference sequence). V lost 3 bases and J lost 1, with 9 bases in between. CDR3 length: 13 amino acids.

This clonotype was counted between two and nine times. The V call is TRBV20-1, the J call TRBJ2-1; TRBD2 might be the D (6 bases). CDR1 is DFQATT and CDR2 is SNEGSKA in the germline V gene (reference sequence). V lost 2 bases and J 5 bases, leaving 13 bases between the germline ends. The CDR3 loop spans 14 amino acids. CDR3 region: CSARPGGVDNEQFF. The CDR3 DNA reads TGCAGTGCTAGACCCGGCGGGGTAGACAATGAGCAGTTCTTC.

CDR3 nucleotides: TGTGCCATCAGTGGGTTGCCGACGACTAGCCTACCCACCGGGGAGCTGTTTTTT. This translates into CAISGLPTTSLPTGELFF. The rearrangement links TRBV10-3 to TRBJ2-2, with 7 bases identical to TRBD2. Trimming took 4 bases from V and 4 from J; bases not matched to a gene: 15. The CDR3 has 18 amino acids. Germline CDR1 is ENHRY and CDR2 is SYGVKD.

This clonotype came up a few times. V and J are TRBV9 and TRBJ2-1, with TRBD1 as a possible D gene (5 bases). The CDR3 is made up of 16 amino acids. Germline V gene lookup returns CDR1 SGDLS and CDR2 YYNGEE. V dropped 2 bases and J dropped 3 bases, with 15 bases sitting between them. CDR3 nucleotides: TGTGCCAGCAGCGTGGCCAGACTCACAGGCTACAATGAGCAGTTCTTC. The encoded protein is CASSVARLTGYNEQFF.

The V and J genes are TRBV30 and TRBJ2-5; a weak D match, TRBD2 (6 bases). The CDR3 spans 15 residues. The germline CDR1 and CDR2 sequences are GTSNPN and SVGIG (reference sequence). Trimming shortened V by 5 bases and J by 2 bases, and 18 bases separated the two germline ends. Here the CDR3 reads CAWGAGTAGQETQYF. The CDR3 nucleotides read TGTGCCTGGGGGGCCGGGACTGCTGGTCAAGAGACCCAGTACTTC.

The chain recombines TRBV18 with TRBJ2-3; 12 nucleotides align to TRBD1. Germline CDR1 and CDR2: KGHSH and LQKENI. V gave up 5 bases and J gave up 4 bases; unmatched junction bases: 7. This CDR3 comprises 16 residues. CDR3 in amino acids: CASSSTGTGGPDTQYF. The CDR3 DNA reads as TGTGCCAGCTCATCGACCGGGACAGGGGGCCCAGATACGCAGTATTTT.

This clonotype was recorded a few times. The chain links TRBV15 to TRBJ2-7, with TRBD2 matching over 13 bases. There are 16 residues in the CDR3. CDR1 LNHNV and CDR2 YYDKDF come from the germline V gene (reference sequence). V shed 3 bases and J 4 bases; nucleotides not matched to a gene: 6. CDR3 region: CATSRTGTSGKYEQYF. CDR3 in DNA: TGTGCCACCAGCAGGACAGGGACTAGCGGGAAATACGAGCAGTACTTC.

The chain employs TRBV5-1 and TRBJ2-1; the match to TRBD1 covers 8 bases. Germline V gives CDR1 SGHRS, CDR2 YFSETQ. Germline trimming cut 0 bases from V and 2 bases from J; bases unmatched to any gene: 1. The CDR3 has 15 residues. CDR3 sequence (DNA): TGCGCCAGCAGCTTGGCACAGGGGGCCTACAATGAGCAGTTCTTC. Its protein is CASSLAQGAYNEQFF.

The chain uses TRBV30 and TRBJ2-7; D might be TRBD1 (6 bases). Germline-derived CDR1 and CDR2 are GTSNPN and SVGIG (reference sequence). The V end lost 7 bases, the J end lost 1 base, and 17 bases lay between the germline ends. The CDR3 is 14 amino acids. The CDR3 DNA sequence: TGTGCCTCCTTGAGGGGGTACCCATCCTACGAGCAGTACTTC. As protein: CASLRGYPSYEQYF.

The chain is built from TRBV7-2 and TRBJ2-4; D perhaps matches TRBD2 (5 bases). The germline CDR1 and CDR2 sequences are SGHTA and FQGNSA. V was clipped by 5 bases and J by 9 bases, with 14 bases between them. The CDR3 is 13 amino acids. CDR3 loop: CASSRGREGIQYF. The CDR3 DNA sequence: TGTGCCAGCAGCAGAGGACGGGAAGGCATTCAGTACTTC.

This clonotype was seen a few times. J is TRBJ2-4 and V is TRBV10-3; 10 bases align to TRBD1. Trimming cost V 6 bases and J 1 base; bases outside gene matches: 0. Germline CDR1 is ENHRY and CDR2 is SYGVKD. CDR3 length: 14 amino acids. The CDR3 sequence: CAIRGQGAKNIQYF. In DNA, the CDR3 is TGTGCCATCAGGGGACAGGGGGCCAAAAACATTCAGTACTTC.